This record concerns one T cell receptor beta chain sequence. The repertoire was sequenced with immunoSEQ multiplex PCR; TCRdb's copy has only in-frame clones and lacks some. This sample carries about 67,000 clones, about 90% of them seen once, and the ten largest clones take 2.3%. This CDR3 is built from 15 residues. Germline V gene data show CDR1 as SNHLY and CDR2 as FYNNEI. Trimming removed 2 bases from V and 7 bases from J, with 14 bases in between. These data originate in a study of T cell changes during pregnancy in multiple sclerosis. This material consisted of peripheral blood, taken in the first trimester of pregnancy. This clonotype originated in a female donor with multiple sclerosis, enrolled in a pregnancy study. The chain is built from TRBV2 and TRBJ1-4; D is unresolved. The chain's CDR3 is CASSEMGRASEKLFF. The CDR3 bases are TGTGCCAGCAGTGAAATGGGGAGGGCTAGTGAAAAACTGTTTTTT.